The T cell receptor (beta chain) under discussion was sequenced for a study of CD8+ T cells in alopecia areata. Stated treatment: oral pan-JAK inhibitor, 5-10 mg twice daily. CDR3 length equals 11 residues. Germline V gives CDR1 MGHDK, CDR2 SYGVNS. Between the trimmed V and J ends, which lost 7 bases and 7 bases, there was a span of 7 bases. The authors extracted RNA and reverse transcribed it into cDNA as the sequencing template. Produced via immunoSEQ multiplex PCR; TCRdb's table is partial and in-frame only. Here the sample spans 190,000 or so clones, about 60% being singletons. The material was CD8+ T cells sorted from blood, obtained at week 24, from a patient treated with tofacitinib. The origin of this receptor is a human donor with alopecia areata. The chain carries TRBV25-1 and TRBJ2-2; D gene uncertain. CDR3 in amino acids: CASTYSGELFF. The CDR3 DNA reads TGTGCCAGCACGTATAGCGGGGAGCTGTTTTTT. The full variable domain, with the rest looked up from reference TRBV25-1 and TRBJ2-2, is EADIYQTPRYLVIGTGKKITLECSQTMGHDKMYWYQQDPGMELHLIHYSYGVNSTEKGDLSSESTVSRIRTEHFPLTLESARPSHTSQYLCASTYSGELFFGEGSRLTVL.